The source of this TCR beta chain is a study of T cell changes during pregnancy in multiple sclerosis. Germline V lookup: CDR1 MNHEY, CDR2 SMNVEV (reference sequence). The CDR3 is 16 residues long. The trim removed 1 base at V and 9 bases at J, leaving 10 bases unmatched. Assay: immunoSEQ multiplex PCR; the TCRdb copy retains only in-frame clones and omits some. Among about 64,000 clones listed, 90% to 97% were seen once. This rearrangement joins TRBV27 to TRBJ2-1, with 9 bases lining up with TRBD2. This clonotype was obtained from a female donor with multiple sclerosis, enrolled in a pregnancy study. Sequencing was performed on CD8+ T cells from peripheral blood mononuclear cells, taken after pregnancy. CDR3 nucleotides: TGTGCCAGCAGTTTATTTGGTATTAGCGGGAGTGGTGAGCAGTTCTTC. This translates into CASSLFGISGSGEQFF.